This record covers a single T cell receptor (beta chain). This clonotype has ten or more counts. The antigen it binds to is not known. No base quality values were provided; no much bigger clone lies one nucleotide off. The sample belongs to a study of human T cells and chemical hapten exposure (dated by TCRdb to 2020 to 2023). Regarding the research as a whole: For sensitization, 2% DPC in acetone was applied to a roughly 2 cm by roughly 2 cm area of upper inner arm skin. Throughout the approximately 24-week study period, patients were also given weekly therapeutic DPC doses on the scalp. Patch testing on the upper back used Finn chambers containing 0.01% DPC, with scoring done after 6 days according to International Contact Dermatitis Research Group standards. Alopecia areata with under or over 50% scalp involvement, alopecia totalis and alopecia universalis were represented in the patient cohort, which was mostly female. The libraries were sequenced as a pool, and the TCR yield per sample differed mostly because of small variations in library volumes within the pool. In alopecia patients, the study followed how the peripheral blood TCR repertoire changed in vivo over primary and secondary sensitization to diphenylcyclopropenone (DPC), a hapten. Patient blood was sampled pre-sensitization (week 0) and at 2, 6 and about 24 weeks after DPC sensitization. Around 30 alopecia patients provided blood for TCR sequencing at one to four time points (pre-sensitization, 2, 6 and 24 weeks).

Library preparation was by RACE. TCRdb records NextSeq 500 as the sequencer. During library preparation, unique molecular identifiers were attached to individual cDNA molecules so that TCRs could be counted in a quantitative, reproducible way. For every blood RNA sample, sequencing covered both the TCR alpha and TCR beta chains. Per the authors' processing: A median of about 89,000 TCRs per sample was observed, with a range of roughly 20,000 to 700,000. The Decombinator software suite was used to annotate the V, J and CDR3 of the TCR reads. For the PS versus PT1 abundance plots, all samples were subsampled to the same number of TCRs (28,000). Expanded TCRs were defined as absent before sensitization and observed at least eight times at the 2-week time point. TCRdb ran its own pipeline on the public reads, namely fastp trimming at Q25 and MiXCR clone calling, and kept in-frame beta chains. Rows are unified per CDR3 protein, each entry keeping the most common DNA and genes. The V and J calls and clone size are TCRdb's, not the authors'. The sample has some 350,000 distinct CDR3 sequences on record, about 6.3% of them singletons. Clones ranked in the top ten supply about 6% of the sample.

The CDR3 goes from the cysteine to the phenylalanine over 10 residues. Only the CDR3 part of the read is kept: 30 bases, read in frame from the first base. For CDR1 and CDR2, the germline V gene lists SQVTM and ANQGSEA. V loses 6 bases of germline sequence and J loses 6 bases, and the interval between the two ends is 8 bases. Study-level results and caveats: Repeated subsampling changed both the strength of the expansion versus patch-test correlation and the threshold at which the correlation became significant. DPC sensitization did not change the number of TCRs with a frequency above 1 in 1000, and there was no evidence of changes in global repertoire structure. All patients had alopecia, a presumed autoimmune disease, so their immune response might differ from that of healthy individuals. The number of PT1 expanded TCRs positively correlated with patch test score, significant at thresholds 8, 16 and 32 but not 4. Expanded TCRs formed significantly more large CDR3 similarity clusters than pre-sensitization or healthy control sets, consistent with antigen-driven responses.

This sample's time point label indicates: patch test 2, 6 weeks after DPC sensitization. The treatment or condition label for this specimen denotes: therapeutic diphenylcyclopropenone sensitization with weekly scalp DPC. At each patch-test visit, blood was drawn before the patch test was applied. To be eligible, patients had to be aged 18 to 70, diagnosed with alopecia and judged suitable for DPC therapy, while pregnant patients were excluded. Total RNA was isolated from unfractionated whole blood collected in Tempus Blood RNA tubes. Sequenced here: whole blood, sampled in connection with sensitization to the hapten diphenylcyclopropenone (DPC). This TCR derives from a woman younger than 35 with alopecia areata. Some clones in this sample may be carry-over from other donors' samples. This chain is built from TRBV29-1 and TRBJ1-2, with the D gene not confidently named. The CDR3 here reads CSVAINGYTF. The DNA sequence is given as TGCAGCGTCGCGATAAATGGCTACACCTTC.